This TCR beta chain appears in the sequencing data of a study of T cell responses to AZD1222 COVID-19 vaccine. Study-wide points: CD4 TCRs linked to vaccination spanned spike, dominating at 160-218 and 743-854.

On this clone: No antigen is known for it.

Produced via immunoSEQ multiplex PCR; TCRdb's table is partial and in-frame only. Among around 100,000 clones listed, approximately 84% were seen once. The length of the CDR3 is 13 residues. Germline lookup yields CDR1 ENHRY and CDR2 SYGVKD. The V end lost 8 bases, the J end lost 3 bases, and 13 bases lay between the germline ends. The source material was peripheral blood, sampled on day 0 of AZD1222 vaccination. This receptor was identified in an adult in good health. The chain links TRBV10-3 to TRBJ1-2; TRBD1 might be the D (6 bases). Here the CDR3 DNA reads TGTGCCATCCGGGGTGGGGGCGACTATGGCTACACCTTC. Translated: CAIRGGGDYGYTF.